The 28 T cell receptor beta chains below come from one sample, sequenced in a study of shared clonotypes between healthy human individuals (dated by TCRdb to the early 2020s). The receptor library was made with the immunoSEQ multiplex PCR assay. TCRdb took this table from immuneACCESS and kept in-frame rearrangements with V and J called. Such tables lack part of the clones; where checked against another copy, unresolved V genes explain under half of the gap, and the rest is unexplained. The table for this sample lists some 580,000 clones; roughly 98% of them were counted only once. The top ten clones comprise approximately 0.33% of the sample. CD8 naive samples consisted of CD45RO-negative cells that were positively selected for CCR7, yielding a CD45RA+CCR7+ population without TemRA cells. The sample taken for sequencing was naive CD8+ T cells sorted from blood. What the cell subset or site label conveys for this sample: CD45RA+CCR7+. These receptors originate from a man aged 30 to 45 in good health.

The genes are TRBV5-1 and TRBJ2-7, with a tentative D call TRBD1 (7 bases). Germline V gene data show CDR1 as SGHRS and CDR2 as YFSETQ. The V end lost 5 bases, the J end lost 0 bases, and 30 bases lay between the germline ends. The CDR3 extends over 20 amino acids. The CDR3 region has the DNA TGCGCCAGCAGACAGGAAATTGGTGTCAGGGGGGCCCGAAGCTCCTACGAGCAGTACTTC. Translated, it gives CASRQEIGVRGARSSYEQYF.

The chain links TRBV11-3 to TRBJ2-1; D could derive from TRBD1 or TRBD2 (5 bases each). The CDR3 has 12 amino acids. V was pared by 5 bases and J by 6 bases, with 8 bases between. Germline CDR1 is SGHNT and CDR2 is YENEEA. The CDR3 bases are TGTGCCAGCAGCCGGGACCTCAATGAGCAGTTCTTC. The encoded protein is CASSRDLNEQFF.

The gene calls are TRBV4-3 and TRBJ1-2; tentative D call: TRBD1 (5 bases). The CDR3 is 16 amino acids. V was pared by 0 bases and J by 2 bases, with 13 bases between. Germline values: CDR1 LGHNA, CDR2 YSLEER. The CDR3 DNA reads TGCGCCAGCAGCCAAGAAGGGGAGGGAGCGAACTATGGCTACACCTTC. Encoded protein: CASSQEGEGANYGYTF.

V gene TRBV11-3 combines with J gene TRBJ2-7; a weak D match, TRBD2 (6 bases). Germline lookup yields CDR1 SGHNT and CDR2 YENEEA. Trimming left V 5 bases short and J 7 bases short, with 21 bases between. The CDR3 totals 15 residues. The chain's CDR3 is CASSPRDSGGREQYF. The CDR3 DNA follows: TGTGCCAGCAGCCCCCGTGATAGCGGAGGCCGGGAGCAGTACTTC. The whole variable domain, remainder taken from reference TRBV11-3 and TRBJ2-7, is EAGVVQSPRYKIIEKKQPVAFWCNPISGHNTLYWYLQNLGQGPELLIRYENEEAVDDSQLPKDRFSAERLKGVDSTLKIQPAELGDSAVYLCASSPRDSGGREQYFGPGTRLTVT.

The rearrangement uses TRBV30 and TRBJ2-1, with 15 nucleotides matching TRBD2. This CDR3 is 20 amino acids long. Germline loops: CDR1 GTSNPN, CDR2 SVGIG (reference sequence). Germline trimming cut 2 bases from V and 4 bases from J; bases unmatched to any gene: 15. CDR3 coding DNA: TGTGCCTGGAGTCGACCCGGGACTAGCGGGAGGAACGGGCAATACAATGAGCAGTTCTTC. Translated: CAWSRPGTSGRNGQYNEQFF.

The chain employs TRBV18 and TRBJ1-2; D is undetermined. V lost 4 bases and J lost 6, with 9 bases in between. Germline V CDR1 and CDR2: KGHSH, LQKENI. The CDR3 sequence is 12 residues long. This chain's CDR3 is CASSRRPHGYTF. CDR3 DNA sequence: TGTGCCAGCTCACGCCGACCACATGGCTACACCTTC.

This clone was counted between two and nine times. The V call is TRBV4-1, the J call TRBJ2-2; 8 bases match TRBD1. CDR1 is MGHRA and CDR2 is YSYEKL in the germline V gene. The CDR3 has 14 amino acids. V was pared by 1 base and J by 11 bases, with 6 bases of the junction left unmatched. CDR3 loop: CASSQVTGVEELFF. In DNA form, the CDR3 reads TGCGCCAGCAGCCAAGTGACAGGGGTGGAAGAGCTGTTTTTT.

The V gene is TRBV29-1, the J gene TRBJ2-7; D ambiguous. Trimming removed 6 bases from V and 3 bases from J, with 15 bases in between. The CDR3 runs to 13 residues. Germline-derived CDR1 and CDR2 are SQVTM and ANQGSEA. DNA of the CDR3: TGCAGCGTCCTCCCCCCGGACCGCTACGAGCAGTACTTC. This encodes CSVLPPDRYEQYF.

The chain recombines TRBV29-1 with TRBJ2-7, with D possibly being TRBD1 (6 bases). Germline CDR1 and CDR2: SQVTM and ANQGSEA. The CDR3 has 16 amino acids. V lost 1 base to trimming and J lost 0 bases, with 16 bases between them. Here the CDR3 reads CSVEGGLQGYSYEQYF. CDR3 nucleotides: TGCAGCGTTGAAGGGGGGCTACAGGGCTACTCCTACGAGCAGTACTTC.

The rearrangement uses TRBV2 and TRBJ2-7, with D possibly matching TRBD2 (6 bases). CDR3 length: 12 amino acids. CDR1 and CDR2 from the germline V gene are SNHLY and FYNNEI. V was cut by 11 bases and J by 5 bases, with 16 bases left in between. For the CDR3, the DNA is TGTGCCCGGGGGATGACGACGGACGAGCAGTACTTC. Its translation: CARGMTTDEQYF.

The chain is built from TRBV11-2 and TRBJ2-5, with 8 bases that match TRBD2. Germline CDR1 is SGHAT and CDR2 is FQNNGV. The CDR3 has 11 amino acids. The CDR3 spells CASGRGETQYF. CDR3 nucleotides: TGTGCGTCCGGGAGGGGAGAGACCCAGTACTTC.

CDR3 in DNA: TGTGCCAGCAAGGGTCTGCGGGACAGGGGGCGTCGAGGCTACACCTTC. This encodes CASKGLRDRGRRGYTF. The chain employs TRBV11-2 and TRBJ1-2, with 12 bases that match TRBD1. This CDR3 comprises 16 residues. V was clipped by 7 bases and J by 8 bases; unmatched bases: 14. Germline V gene data show CDR1 as SGHAT and CDR2 as FQNNGV.

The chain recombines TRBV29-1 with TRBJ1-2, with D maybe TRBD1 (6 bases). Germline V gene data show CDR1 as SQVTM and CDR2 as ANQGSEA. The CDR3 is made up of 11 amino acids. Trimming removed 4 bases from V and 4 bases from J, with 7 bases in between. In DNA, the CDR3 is TGCAGCGTTGTGGACAGCTATGGCTACACCTTC. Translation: CSVVDSYGYTF.

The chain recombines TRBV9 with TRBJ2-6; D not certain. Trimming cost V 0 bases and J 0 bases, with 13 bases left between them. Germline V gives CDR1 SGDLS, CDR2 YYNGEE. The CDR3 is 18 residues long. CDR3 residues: CASSVDYRKASGANVLTF. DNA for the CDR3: TGTGCCAGCAGCGTAGATTATCGGAAGGCCTCTGGGGCCAACGTCCTGACTTTC.

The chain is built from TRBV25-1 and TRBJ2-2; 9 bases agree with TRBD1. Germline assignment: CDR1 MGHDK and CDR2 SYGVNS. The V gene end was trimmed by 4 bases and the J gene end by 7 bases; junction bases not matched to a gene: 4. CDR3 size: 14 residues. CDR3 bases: TGTGCCAGCAGTGTTGACAGGGGGGACGGGGAGCTGTTTTTT. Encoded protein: CASSVDRGDGELFF. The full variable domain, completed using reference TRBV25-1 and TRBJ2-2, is EADIYQTPRYLVIGTGKKITLECSQTMGHDKMYWYQQDPGMELHLIHYSYGVNSTEKGDLSSESTVSRIRTEHFPLTLESARPSHTSQYLCASSVDRGDGELFFGEGSRLTVL.

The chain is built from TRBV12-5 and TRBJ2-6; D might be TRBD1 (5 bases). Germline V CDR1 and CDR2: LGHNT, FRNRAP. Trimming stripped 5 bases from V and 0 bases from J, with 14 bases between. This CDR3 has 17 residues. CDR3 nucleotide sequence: TGTGCTAGTGGTCCGGACAACGTACACTCTGGGGCCAACGTCCTGACTTTC. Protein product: CASGPDNVHSGANVLTF.

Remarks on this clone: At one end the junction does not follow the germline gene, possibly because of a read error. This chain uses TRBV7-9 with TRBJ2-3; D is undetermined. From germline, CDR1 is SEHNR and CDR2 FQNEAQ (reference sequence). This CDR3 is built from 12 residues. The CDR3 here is CASSSPRTQEHF. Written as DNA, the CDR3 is TGTGCCAGCAGCTCACCACGAACCCAAGAGCATTTT.

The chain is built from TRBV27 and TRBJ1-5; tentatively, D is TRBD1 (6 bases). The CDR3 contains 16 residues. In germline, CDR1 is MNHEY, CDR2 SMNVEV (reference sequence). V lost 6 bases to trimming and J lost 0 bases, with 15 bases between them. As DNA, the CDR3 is TGTGCCAGCAGAGAGGGACACCTAAATAGCAATCAGCCCCAGCATTTT. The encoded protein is CASREGHLNSNQPQHF.

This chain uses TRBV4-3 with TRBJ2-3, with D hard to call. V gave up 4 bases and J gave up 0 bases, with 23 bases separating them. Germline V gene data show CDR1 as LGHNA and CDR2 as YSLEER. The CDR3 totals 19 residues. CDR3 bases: TGCGCCAGCAGCCTCCTTGCATTTCTCGGCGGATCTAGCACAGATACGCAGTATTTT. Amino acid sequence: CASSLLAFLGGSSTDTQYF.

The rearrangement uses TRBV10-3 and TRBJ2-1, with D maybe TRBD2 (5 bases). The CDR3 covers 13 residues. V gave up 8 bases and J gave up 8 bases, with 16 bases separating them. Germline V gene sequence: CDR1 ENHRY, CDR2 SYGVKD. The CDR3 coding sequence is TGTGCCATCGGCGAGCGGTTCCGAGATGAGCAGTTCTTC. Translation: CAIGERFRDEQFF.

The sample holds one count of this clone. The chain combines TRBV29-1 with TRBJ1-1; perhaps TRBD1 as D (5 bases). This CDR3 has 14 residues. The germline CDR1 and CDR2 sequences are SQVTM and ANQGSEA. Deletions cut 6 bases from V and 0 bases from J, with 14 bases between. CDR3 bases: TGCAGCGTGAAAGGGGAGAACCTGAACACTGAAGCTTTCTTT. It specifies CSVKGENLNTEAFF.

Here the CDR3 reads CASSNDSQAYEQYF. DNA of the CDR3: TGCGCCAGCAGCAACGACAGTCAAGCCTACGAGCAGTACTTC. The genes are TRBV4-1 and TRBJ2-7; possible D gene TRBD1, 5 bases. The CDR3 extends over 14 amino acids. Germline-derived CDR1 and CDR2 are MGHRA and YSYEKL. Trimming left V 5 bases short and J 2 bases short, with 13 bases between.

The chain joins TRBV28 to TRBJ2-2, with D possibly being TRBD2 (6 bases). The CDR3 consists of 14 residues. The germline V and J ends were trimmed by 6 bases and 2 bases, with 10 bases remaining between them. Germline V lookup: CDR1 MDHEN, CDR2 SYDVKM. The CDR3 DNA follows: TGTGCCAGCAGCCCTAGCGCAAACACCGGGGAGCTGTTTTTT. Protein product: CASSPSANTGELFF.

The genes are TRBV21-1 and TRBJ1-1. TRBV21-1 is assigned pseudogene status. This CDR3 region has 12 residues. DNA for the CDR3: TGTGCCAGCAGCAAGGGACACACTGAAGCTTTCTTT. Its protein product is CASSKGHTEAFF.

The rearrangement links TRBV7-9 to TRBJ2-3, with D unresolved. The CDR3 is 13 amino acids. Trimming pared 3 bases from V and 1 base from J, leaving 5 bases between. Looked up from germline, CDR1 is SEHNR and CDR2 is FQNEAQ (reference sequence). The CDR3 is CASSFPGTDTQYF. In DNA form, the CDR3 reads TGTGCCAGCAGCTTTCCGGGCACAGATACGCAGTATTTT.

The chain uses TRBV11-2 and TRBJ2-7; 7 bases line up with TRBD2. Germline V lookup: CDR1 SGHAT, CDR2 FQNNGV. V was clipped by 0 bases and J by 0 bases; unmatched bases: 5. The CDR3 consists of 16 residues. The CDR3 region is CASSLEGGAPSYEQYF. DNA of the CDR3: TGTGCCAGCAGCTTAGAGGGAGGGGCTCCCTCCTACGAGCAGTACTTC.

The CDR3 reads CSARTGDSYEQYF. DNA of the CDR3: TGCAGCGCAAGAACAGGTGACTCCTACGAGCAGTACTTC. The V gene is TRBV29-1, the J gene TRBJ2-7; D is perhaps TRBD1 (5 bases). Germline assignment: CDR1 SQVTM and CDR2 ANQGSEA. CDR3 size: 13 residues. Trimming cost V 7 bases and J 0 bases, with 13 bases left between them.

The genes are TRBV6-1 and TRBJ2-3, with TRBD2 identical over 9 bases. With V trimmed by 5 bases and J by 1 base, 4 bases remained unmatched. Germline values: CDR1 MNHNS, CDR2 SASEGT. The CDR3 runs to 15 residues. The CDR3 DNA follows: TGTGCCAGCAGTTCTAGCGGGGCAGGCACAGATACGCAGTATTTT. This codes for CASSSSGAGTDTQYF.